Described below is a single T cell receptor beta chain sequence and its context. Its antigen is as yet unknown. Time point specified: cycle 4 day 1 (C4D1), after more than five weeks of nivolumab. In every patient, relapse followed autologous stem cell transplantation, while exposure to brentuximab vedotin differed. These data come from a study of PD-1 blockade in classical Hodgkin lymphoma. Study-wide background: Intravenous nivolumab at 3 mg/kg was given to patients every 2 weeks. Study conclusions and caveats: Baseline TCR diversity was reportedly lower in newly diagnosed patients than in healthy donors. It was reported as lower still in relapsed/refractory patients. Unlike CD8+ TCR diversity, which did not rise significantly by C4D1, CD4+ TCR diversity did. Those achieving complete response showed baseline diversity like newly diagnosed patients.

Germline CDR1 is SGHDN and CDR2 is FVKESK. CDR3 length: 13 amino acids. V was pared by 5 bases and J by 4 bases, with 11 bases between. Generated by immunoSEQ multiplex PCR, the TCRdb table keeps only in-frame clones and is missing some. The sample includes about 8,000 clones, more than 75% seen only once; the top ten take roughly 46%. The V and J genes are TRBV14 and TRBJ1-2; D unclear. The sample here was peripheral blood mononuclear cells (PBMCs), taken before the fourth cycle of nivolumab. The sequence was obtained from a human donor with classical Hodgkin lymphoma. CDR3 sequence reads: CASSLGNSYGYTF. As DNA, the CDR3 is TGTGCCAGCAGCTTAGGTAACAGCTATGGCTACACCTTC.